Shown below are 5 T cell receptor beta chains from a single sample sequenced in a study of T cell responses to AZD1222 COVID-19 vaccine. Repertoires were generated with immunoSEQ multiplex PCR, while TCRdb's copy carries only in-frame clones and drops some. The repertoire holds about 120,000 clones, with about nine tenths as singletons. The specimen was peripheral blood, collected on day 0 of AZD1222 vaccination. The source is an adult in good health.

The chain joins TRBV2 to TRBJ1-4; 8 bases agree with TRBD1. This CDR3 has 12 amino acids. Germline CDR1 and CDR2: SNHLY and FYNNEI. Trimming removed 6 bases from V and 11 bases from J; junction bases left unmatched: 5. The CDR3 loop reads CASRDRATKLFF. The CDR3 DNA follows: TGTGCCAGCAGGGACAGGGCAACCAAACTGTTTTTT.

The CDR3: CASSLQPDGSYEQYF. In nucleotides, the CDR3 is TGTGCCAGCAGTTTACAACCGGACGGCAGCTACGAGCAGTACTTC. The chain employs TRBV27 and TRBJ2-7; D is undetermined. The ends were cut back, 2 bases at V and 3 bases at J, with 14 bases in the middle. The CDR3 loop spans 15 amino acids. The germline CDR1 and CDR2 sequences are MNHEY and SMNVEV (reference sequence).

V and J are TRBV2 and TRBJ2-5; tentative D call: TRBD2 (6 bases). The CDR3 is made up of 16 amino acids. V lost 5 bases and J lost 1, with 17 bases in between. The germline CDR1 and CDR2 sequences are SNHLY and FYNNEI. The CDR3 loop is CASSPRDGLAQETQYF. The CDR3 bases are TGTGCCAGCAGTCCGCGGGACGGACTGGCCCAAGAGACCCAGTACTTC.

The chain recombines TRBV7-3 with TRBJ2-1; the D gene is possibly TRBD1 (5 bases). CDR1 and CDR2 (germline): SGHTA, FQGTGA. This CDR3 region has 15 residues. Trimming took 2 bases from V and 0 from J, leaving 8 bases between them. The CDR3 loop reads CASSLQGSSYNEQFF. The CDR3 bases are TGTGCCAGCAGCTTACAGGGTAGCTCCTACAATGAGCAGTTCTTC.

The CDR3 protein is CASSSNPRTSGLSYEQYF. The CDR3 DNA sequence: TGTGCCAGCAGTTCCAACCCCCGGACTAGCGGGCTCTCCTACGAGCAGTACTTC. The chain is built from TRBV28 and TRBJ2-7, with TRBD2 identical over 11 bases. The length of the CDR3 is 18 residues. Germline V lookup: CDR1 MDHEN, CDR2 SYDVKM. Trimming took 4 bases from V and 0 from J; bases not matched to a gene: 11.